The 26 T cell receptor beta chains in this list originate from one sample, sequenced in a study of CD8 T cells in ankylosing spondylitis. TCRdb called the 5' RACE reads again in MiXCR, with one record for every CDR3 protein. Altogether 200,000 to 300,000 distinct CDR3 sequences are present, around 8% being singletons, with the ten largest covering 4% to 5.5%. The sequencing input was blood, either unsorted or a sorted T cell fraction (not recorded which). These receptors all stem from a female donor with ankylosing spondylitis or in good health (not recorded which).

This clonotype was detected many times. The chain uses TRBV12-3 or TRBV12-4 and TRBJ2-1; TRBD2 matches at 7 bases. The CDR3 consists of 14 residues. V lost 7 bases, J lost 12 bases, and 15 bases stayed unmatched. The CDR3 DNA sequence: TGTGCCAGCACCGGGCTAGCGGCTCCAGTGGCGCAGTTCTTC. It encodes CASTGLAAPVAQFF.

Ten or more counts support this clonotype. The chain uses TRBV28 and TRBJ2-7, with D possibly being TRBD2 (5 bases). Trimming took off 2 bases at V and 4 bases at J, with 15 bases between the two ends. CDR1 and CDR2 (germline): MDHEN, SYDVKM. CDR3 size: 15 residues. CDR3 residues: CASSLGYGMGYEQYF. The CDR3, as DNA: TGTGCCAGCAGTTTAGGATACGGGATGGGGTACGAGCAGTACTTC. The variable domain in full, with the rest retrieved from reference TRBV28 and TRBJ2-7, is DVKVTQSSRYLVKRTGEKVFLECVQDMDHENMFWYRQDPGLGLRLIYFSYDVKMKEKGDIPEGYSVSREKKERFSLILESASTNQTSMYLCASSLGYGMGYEQYFGPGTRLTVT.

This clonotype was recorded at least ten times. This chain connects TRBV7-9 to TRBJ2-2; D ambiguous. The CDR3 totals 15 residues. Trimming removed 3 bases at V and 5 bases at J, with 13 bases between. Germline assignment: CDR1 SEHNR and CDR2 FQNEAQ (reference sequence). CDR3 residues: CASSFGALGTGELFF. The CDR3 nucleotides are TGTGCCAGCAGCTTCGGAGCTTTAGGTACCGGGGAGCTGTTTTTT.

The sample holds many counts of this clonotype. The J gene is TRBJ2-1, the V gene TRBV12-3 or TRBV12-4; D is possibly TRBD2 (6 bases). The V end lost 7 bases, the J end lost 10 bases, and 20 bases lay between the germline ends. The CDR3 has 14 residues. The CDR3 DNA follows: TGTGCCAGCACCCACACCAGGAGGGCCTTAGAGCAGTTCTTC. Its protein product is CASTHTRRALEQFF.

This clonotype was seen ten or more times. The DNA for the CDR3 is TGTGCCAGCAGCTCCCTTCTAGCCTCCTACGAGCAGTACTTC. Its translation: CASSSLLASYEQYF. The chain has TRBV7-2 and TRBJ2-7; D is perhaps TRBD2 (5 bases). CDR1 is SGHTA, CDR2 FQGNSA, per germline. There are 14 residues in the CDR3. V was clipped by 4 bases and J by 0 bases, with 10 bases between them.

This clonotype occurred many times. The rearrangement links TRBV10-3 to TRBJ2-5; D might be TRBD2 (5 bases). V was shortened by 0 bases and J by 9 bases, with 5 bases between the two germline ends. The CDR3 extends over 11 amino acids. CDR1 is ENHRY, CDR2 SYGVKD, per germline. Here the CDR3 reads CAISESRAQYF. The CDR3 nucleotides read TGTGCCATCAGTGAGTCGAGGGCCCAGTACTTC.

As for this clonotype: Being one base from a much bigger clone, this may be a read error. The rearrangement links TRBV29-1 to TRBJ1-1; TRBD1 is a possible D gene (6 bases). Germline lookup yields CDR1 SQVTM and CDR2 ANQGSEA. CDR3 length equals 14 residues. The CDR3 here is CSVEEGGGNIEAFF. CDR3 coding DNA: TGCAGCGTTGAAGAAGGGGGAGGGAACATTGAAGCTTTCTTT.

Of note for this clonotype: A much larger clone differs from this one at a single base, so this may be a read error. The chain joins TRBV3-1 to TRBJ2-1, with TRBD2 matching 7 bases. From germline, CDR1 is LGHDT and CDR2 YNNKEL (reference sequence). CDR3 length: 16 residues. The CDR3 sequence is CVSSQGGLASGNEQFF. CDR3 sequence (DNA): TGTGTCAGCAGCCAAGGCGGTCTGGCTAGCGGCAATGAGCAGTTCTTC.

About this clonotype: A clone one base away is much larger, so this may be a read error. The chain combines TRBV4-3 with TRBJ2-3; 7 bases are a match to TRBD1. From germline, CDR1 is LGHNA and CDR2 YSLEER. With V trimmed by 0 bases and J by 2 bases, 5 bases remained unmatched. The CDR3 is 16 residues long. The CDR3 reads CASSQDADRVTDTQYF. The CDR3 DNA sequence: TGCGCCAGCAGCCAAGATGCCGACAGGGTCACAGATACGCAGTATTTT.

In this sample, this clonotype turned up many times. V and J are TRBV5-1 and TRBJ2-3, with D perhaps matching TRBD2 (6 bases). The CDR3 totals 16 residues. The V and J ends lost 4 bases and 6 bases respectively, with 21 bases between them. Germline CDR1 is SGHRS and CDR2 is YFSETQ. CDR3 nucleotide sequence: TGCGCCAGCAGCAACCAAGCGGAGGGCCTTACGGATACGCAGTATTTT. It is translated as CASSNQAEGLTDTQYF.

J is TRBJ2-3 and V is TRBV7-2, with D unclear. The CDR3 is made up of 14 amino acids. The germline gives CDR1 SGHTA, CDR2 FQGNSA. V gave up 1 base and J gave up 2 bases, with 7 bases separating them. CDR3 sequence: CASSLDGSTDTQYF. For the CDR3, the DNA is TGTGCCAGCAGCTTAGACGGGTCCACAGATACGCAGTATTTT. Full variable domain (outside the CDR3, taken from reference TRBV7-2 and TRBJ2-3): GAGVSQSPSNKVTEKGKDVELRCDPISGHTALYWYRQSLGQGLEFLIYFQGNSAPDKSGLPSDRFSAERTGGSVSTLTIQRTQQEDSAVYLCASSLDGSTDTQYFGPGTRLTVL.

In its sample, this clonotype was seen many times. The chain carries TRBV3-1 and TRBJ1-2; weak D call: TRBD1 (5 bases). This CDR3 has 15 residues. V dropped 0 bases and J dropped 0 bases, with 8 bases sitting between them. The germline gives CDR1 LGHDT, CDR2 YNNKEL (reference sequence). The CDR3 reads CASSQDGDSNYGYTF. DNA of the CDR3: TGTGCCAGCAGCCAAGACGGGGACTCTAACTATGGCTACACCTTC. Combining the CDR3 with reference TRBV3-1 and TRBJ1-2 gives the whole variable domain DTAVSQTPKYLVTQMGNDKSIKCEQNLGHDTMYWYKQDSKKFLKIMFSYNNKELIINETVPNRFSPKSPDKAHLNLHINSLELGDSAVYFCASSQDGDSNYGYTFGSGTRLTVV.

As regards this clonotype: This sequence may be a read error, since a much larger clone differs from it by one base. The conserved phenylalanine or tryptophan normally closing the CDR3 is absent here, so this likely arose from a read error. This chain uses TRBV12-3 or TRBV12-4 with TRBJ2-1, with 7 bases matching TRBD2. This CDR3 comprises 15 residues. Trimming removed 6 bases from V and 2 bases from J; junction bases left unmatched: 7. CDR3 in DNA: TGTGCCAGCAGCCAACGCGGGAGTCCCTACAATGAGCAGTTCTTG. Amino acid sequence: CASSQRGSPYNEQFL.

Many counts were recorded for this clonotype. The chain recombines TRBV21-1 with TRBJ1-1. TRBV21-1 is assigned pseudogene status. The CDR3 length is 13 residues. CDR3 sequence: CASSKEGGREAFF. The CDR3 DNA reads as TGTGCCAGCAGCAAAGAAGGTGGACGCGAAGCTTTCTTT.

This clonotype was counted many times. This chain joins TRBV6-1 and TRBJ1-3; D remains unclear. The CDR3 length is 14 residues. Germline CDR1 MNHNS, CDR2 SASEGT. V was clipped by 1 base and J by 3 bases, with 7 bases between them. This chain's CDR3 is CASSEVGNGNTIYF. The DNA for the CDR3 is TGTGCCAGCAGTGAAGTGGGGAATGGAAACACCATATATTTT.

This clonotype was seen many times. The chain uses TRBV6-5 and TRBJ2-7, with D unresolved. The V gene's germline CDR1 is MNHEY and CDR2 SVGAGI. The CDR3 extends over 14 amino acids. Trimming pared 0 bases from V and 1 base from J, leaving 7 bases between. The CDR3 sequence is CASSYSADSYEQYF. CDR3 DNA: TGTGCCAGCAGTTACTCGGCAGATTCCTACGAGCAGTACTTC.

Many counts were recorded for this clonotype. The gene calls are TRBV20-1 and TRBJ1-3; a possible D gene is TRBD1 (5 bases). Germline V gene lookup returns CDR1 DFQATT and CDR2 SNEGSKA (reference sequence). The length of the CDR3 is 14 residues. V was cut by 4 bases and J by 2 bases, with 12 bases left in between. This CDR3 reads CSATGAGPGNTIYF. The CDR3 nucleotides read TGCAGTGCTACCGGGGCAGGGCCTGGAAACACCATATATTTT.

This clonotype was counted ten times or more. The chain joins TRBV6-2 or TRBV6-3 to TRBJ1-1; TRBD1 matches at 7 bases. From germline, CDR1 is MNHEY and CDR2 SVGEGT. After removal of 6 bases from V and 3 bases from J, the junction contained 4 bases not matched to a gene. The length of the CDR3 is 13 residues. The CDR3 here is CASRYRGDTEAFF. In DNA, the CDR3 is TGTGCCAGCAGATACAGGGGAGACACTGAAGCTTTCTTT.

This clonotype was detected many times. The rearrangement uses TRBV11-2 and TRBJ2-5; D tentatively fits TRBD1 or TRBD2 (5 bases each). This CDR3 has 18 amino acids. CDR1 and CDR2 from the germline V gene are SGHAT and FQNNGV. Trimming stripped 5 bases from V and 4 bases from J, with 26 bases between. The CDR3 here is CASSPLGDERTTPETQYF. The CDR3 region has the DNA TGTGCCAGCAGCCCCCTGGGGGATGAACGGACAACCCCAGAGACCCAGTACTTC.

This clonotype was found many times. The chain has TRBV20-1 and TRBJ1-2; 7 bases map to TRBD1. Germline lookup yields CDR1 DFQATT and CDR2 SNEGSKA (reference sequence). V dropped 4 bases and J dropped 8; count of bases not matched to a gene: 25. The length of the CDR3 is 18 residues. CDR3 bases: TGCAGTGCTACCGCCCCACTAAAGGTAGCACCAACAGGGGACGGCTACACCTTC. It yields the protein CSATAPLKVAPTGDGYTF.

DNA for the CDR3: TGTGCCAGCAGCGTGGGGGGTATGAGCCCCTCTCTCTATGGCTACACCTTC. Protein: CASSVGGMSPSLYGYTF. The V call is TRBV12-3 or TRBV12-4, the J call TRBJ1-2; D may be TRBD1 (5 bases). This CDR3 comprises 17 residues. Trimming stripped 6 bases from V and 4 bases from J, with 24 bases between.

This clonotype was observed many times. V is TRBV4-3 and J is TRBJ1-1, with TRBD1 as a possible D gene (5 bases). CDR1 and CDR2 from the germline V gene are LGHNA and YSLEER. This CDR3 region has 14 residues. Trimming cost V 1 base and J 10 bases, with 16 bases left between them. CDR3 in DNA: TGCGCCAGCAGCCAAGGATGGCGAGGGGATCGAGCTTTCTTT. Encoded protein: CASSQGWRGDRAFF.

This clonotype has more than one count but fewer than ten. The rearrangement uses TRBV7-9 and TRBJ2-4, with TRBD1 as a possible D gene (5 bases). Germline V gives CDR1 SEHNR, CDR2 FQNEAQ (reference sequence). The CDR3 contains 15 residues. Trimming shortened V by 3 bases and J by 0 bases, and 9 bases separated the two germline ends. CDR3 in amino acids: CASSFTGKAKNIQYF. The CDR3 DNA is TGTGCCAGCAGCTTCACAGGCAAAGCCAAAAACATTCAGTACTTC. Supplemented by reference TRBV7-9 and TRBJ2-4, the full variable domain reads DTGVSQNPRHKITKRGQNVTFRCDPISEHNRLYWYRQTLGQGPEFLTYFQNEAQLEKSRLLSDRFSAERPKGSFSTLEIQRTEQGDSAMYLCASSFTGKAKNIQYFGAGTRLSVL.

This clonotype was recorded at least ten times. The V gene is TRBV21-1, the J gene TRBJ2-7; the tabulated D call, TRBD2, remains unverified against the DNA. TRBV21-1 is a known pseudogene. The CDR3 sequence is 22 residues long. The CDR3 protein is CASLPWSGNPNLLKGPTYEQYF. The CDR3, as DNA: TGTGCCAGCCTCCCGTGGAGTGGGAACCCCAACCTCCTAAAAGGCCCCACCTACGAGCAGTACTTC.

This clonotype was detected ten times or more. The chain employs TRBV20-1 and TRBJ2-7; D may be TRBD2 (6 bases). The V end lost 0 bases, the J end lost 0 bases, and 12 bases lay between the germline ends. The CDR3 covers 15 residues. Germline CDR1 DFQATT, CDR2 SNEGSKA (reference sequence). CDR3 nucleotides: TGCAGTGCTAGAGATATCCGGGGGAACTCCTACGAGCAGTACTTC. Encoded protein: CSARDIRGNSYEQYF.

This clonotype was seen many times. V and J are TRBV28 and TRBJ1-2; D is uncertain. CDR1 MDHEN and CDR2 SYDVKM come from the germline V gene. The length of the CDR3 is 12 residues. Trimming removed 5 bases at V and 7 bases at J, with 11 bases between. CDR3 residues: CASSPIGGGYTF. The CDR3 DNA is TGTGCCAGCAGTCCTATCGGTGGTGGCTACACCTTC.